This TCR beta chain stems from a study of blood T cell repertoires in COVID-19. About the research overall: Donors in the United States, Italy and Spain gave samples during acute or convalescent COVID-19. The cDNA or gDNA used as material had been derived from T cells, B-cell-depleted T cells, or PBMCs.

Per the germline V gene, CDR1 is MGHRA and CDR2 is YSYEKL. Trimming removed 0 bases at V and 3 bases at J, with 12 bases between. This CDR3 region has 16 residues. The authors' processing: Amplification with reference gene primers provided the estimates of nucleated cell counts. The table came from immunoSEQ multiplex PCR; TCRdb's copy has only in-frame clones and leaves some out. Clonal size and the V and J genes are those of that table, whereas D and trimming came from the DNA. The repertoire holds tens of thousands of clones, more than 75% seen once, with around 4.9% in the top ten. The chain carries TRBV4-1 and TRBJ1-3, with D possibly being TRBD1 (6 bases). This receptor was taken from a woman aged 80 or older with active COVID-19. Sequenced: peripheral blood. The CDR3 sequence is CASSQDWGRGGNTIYF. The CDR3 DNA reads as TGCGCCAGCAGCCAAGATTGGGGCAGGGGTGGAAACACCATATATTTT.